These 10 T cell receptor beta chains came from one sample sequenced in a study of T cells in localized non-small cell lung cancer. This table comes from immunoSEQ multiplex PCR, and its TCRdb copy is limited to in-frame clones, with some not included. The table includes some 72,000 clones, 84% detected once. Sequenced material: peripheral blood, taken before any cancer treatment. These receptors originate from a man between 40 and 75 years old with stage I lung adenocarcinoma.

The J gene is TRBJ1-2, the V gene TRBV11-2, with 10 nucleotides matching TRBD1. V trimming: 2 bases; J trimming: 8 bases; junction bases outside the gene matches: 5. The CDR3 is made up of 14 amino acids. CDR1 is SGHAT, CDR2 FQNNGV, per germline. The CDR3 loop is CASSLYRTGGGYTF. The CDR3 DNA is TGTGCCAGCAGCTTATATAGGACAGGGGGAGGCTACACCTTC.

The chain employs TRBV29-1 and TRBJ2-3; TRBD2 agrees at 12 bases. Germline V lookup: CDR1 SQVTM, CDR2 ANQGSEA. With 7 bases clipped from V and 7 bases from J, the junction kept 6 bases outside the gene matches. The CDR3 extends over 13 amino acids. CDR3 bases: TGCAGCGCATCCCTAGCGGGGGGGAATACGCAGTATTTT. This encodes CSASLAGGNTQYF.

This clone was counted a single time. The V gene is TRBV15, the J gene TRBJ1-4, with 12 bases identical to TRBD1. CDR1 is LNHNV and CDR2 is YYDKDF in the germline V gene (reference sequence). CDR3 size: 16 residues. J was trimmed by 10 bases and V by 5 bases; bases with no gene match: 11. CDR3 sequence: CATSPGPGQGAGKLFF. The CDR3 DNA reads TGTGCCACCAGCCCTGGTCCGGGACAGGGGGCTGGAAAACTGTTTTTT.

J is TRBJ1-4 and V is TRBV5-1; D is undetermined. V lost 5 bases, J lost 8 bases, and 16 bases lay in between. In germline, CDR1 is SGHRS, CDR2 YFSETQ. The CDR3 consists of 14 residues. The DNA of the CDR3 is TGCGCCAGCAGTCCTGGAACCCTAGGGGAAAAACTGTTTTTT. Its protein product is CASSPGTLGEKLFF.

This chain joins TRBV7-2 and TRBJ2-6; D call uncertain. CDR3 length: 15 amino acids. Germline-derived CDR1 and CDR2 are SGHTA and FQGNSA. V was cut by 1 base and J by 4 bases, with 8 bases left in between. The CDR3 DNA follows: TGTGCCAGCAGCTTAGTCCAGCCGGGGGCCAACGTCCTGACTTTC. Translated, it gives CASSLVQPGANVLTF.

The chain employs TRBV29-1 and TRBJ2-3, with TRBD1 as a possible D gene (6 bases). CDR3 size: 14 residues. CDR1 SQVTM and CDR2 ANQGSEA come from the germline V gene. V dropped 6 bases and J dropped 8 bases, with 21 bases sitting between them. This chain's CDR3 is CSVNQDQGTGTQYF. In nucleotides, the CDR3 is TGCAGCGTGAACCAGGACCAGGGGACGGGTACGCAGTATTTT.

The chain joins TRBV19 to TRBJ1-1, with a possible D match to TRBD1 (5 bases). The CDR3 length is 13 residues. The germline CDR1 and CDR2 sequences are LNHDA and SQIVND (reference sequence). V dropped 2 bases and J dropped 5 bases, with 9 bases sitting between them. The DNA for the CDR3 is TGTGCCAGTAGTATAAGAGGGGAAACTGAAGCTTTCTTT. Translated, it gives CASSIRGETEAFF.

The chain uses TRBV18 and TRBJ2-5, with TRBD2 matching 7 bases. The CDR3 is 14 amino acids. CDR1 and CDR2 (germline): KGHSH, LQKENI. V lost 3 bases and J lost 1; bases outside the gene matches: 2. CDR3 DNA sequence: TGTGCCAGCTCACCTCGGACTAGCCAAGAGACCCAGTACTTC. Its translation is CASSPRTSQETQYF.

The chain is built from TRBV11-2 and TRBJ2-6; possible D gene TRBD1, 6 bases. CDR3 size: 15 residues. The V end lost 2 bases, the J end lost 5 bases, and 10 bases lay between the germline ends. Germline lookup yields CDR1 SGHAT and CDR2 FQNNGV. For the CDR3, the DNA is TGTGCCAGCAGCTTACCCCAGGGGAGGGCCAACGTCCTGACTTTC. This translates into CASSLPQGRANVLTF.

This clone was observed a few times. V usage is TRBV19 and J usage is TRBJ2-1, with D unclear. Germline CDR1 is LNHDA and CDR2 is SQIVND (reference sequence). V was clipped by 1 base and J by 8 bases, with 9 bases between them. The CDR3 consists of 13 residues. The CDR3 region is CASSIASSHEQFF. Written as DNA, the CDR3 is TGTGCCAGTAGTATAGCTTCGAGCCATGAGCAGTTCTTC.